Below are 15 T cell receptor beta chains sequenced from a single sample in a study of prognosis after radiotherapy for stage I lung cancer. Two-round multiplex PCR on genomic DNA was the method by which TCR beta CDR3 was amplified. First-round PCR, the initial amplification, used primers specific to each TRBV and TRBJ gene. TCRdb redid the calling of the multiplex PCR reads with MiXCR, one entry per CDR3 protein. The sample carries roughly 26,000 distinct CDR3 sequences, around 32% recorded once. Source: PBMCs, taken before or after stereotactic body radiation therapy (not recorded which). The source is a donor aged 50 or older with non-small cell lung cancer.

This clonotype was picked up many times. The chain joins TRBV2 to TRBJ2-1; tentative D call: TRBD1 (6 bases). The length of the CDR3 is 13 residues. From germline, CDR1 is SNHLY and CDR2 FYNNEI. V lost 5 bases to trimming and J lost 7 bases, with 12 bases between them. The CDR3 protein is CASSRGQGNEQFF. The CDR3 coding sequence is TGTGCCAGCAGTCGCGGTCAGGGGAATGAGCAGTTCTTC.

This clonotype occurred many times. The V call is TRBV27, the J call TRBJ1-2, with a tentative D call TRBD1 (6 bases). V lost 0 bases and J 6 bases, leaving 11 bases between the germline ends. CDR1 is MNHEY and CDR2 is SMNVEV in the germline V gene (reference sequence). CDR3 size: 14 residues. CDR3 sequence (DNA): TGTGCCAGCAGTTTATCTTCGGGGGCGAATGGCTACACCTTC. Residues: CASSLSSGANGYTF.

This clonotype came up many times. This sequence joins TRBV5-1 and TRBJ2-3; D might be TRBD2 (6 bases). This CDR3 is built from 14 residues. The V gene's germline CDR1 is SGHRS and CDR2 YFSETQ. The ends were cut back, 4 bases at V and 2 bases at J, with 11 bases in the middle. In nucleotides, the CDR3 is TGCGCCAGCAGCCCGGGACTTGTCACAGATACGCAGTATTTT. It specifies CASSPGLVTDTQYF. Full variable domain (missing parts from reference TRBV5-1 and TRBJ2-3): KAGVTQTPRYLIKTRGQQVTLSCSPISGHRSVSWYQQTPGQGLQFLFEYFSETQRNKGNFPGRFSGRQFSNSRSEMNVSTLELGDSALYLCASSPGLVTDTQYFGPGTRLTVL.

This clonotype was seen ten or more times. J is TRBJ2-1 and V is TRBV6-1, with 11 bases that match TRBD2. The CDR3 contains 16 residues. Germline-derived CDR1 and CDR2 are MNHNS and SASEGT. The V and J ends lost 8 bases and 4 bases, in that order; junction bases with no gene match: 10. CDR3 in DNA: TGTGCCAGCGAAAATAGCGGGAGGGCCGGATACAATGAGCAGTTCTTC. Its translation: CASENSGRAGYNEQFF.

Many counts were recorded for this clonotype. CDR3 residues: CSASPGQGGETQYF. The CDR3 DNA reads as TGCAGTGCTAGCCCGGGACAGGGAGGGGAGACCCAGTACTTC. The J gene is TRBJ2-5, the V gene TRBV20-1; 9 bases map to TRBD1. CDR1 DFQATT and CDR2 SNEGSKA come from the germline V gene (reference sequence). After removal of 3 bases from V and 5 bases from J, the junction contained 7 bases not matched to a gene. The CDR3 runs to 14 residues.

This clonotype was picked up one time. The chain joins TRBV12-3 or TRBV12-4 to TRBJ2-1; tentatively, D is TRBD2 (7 bases). CDR3 size: 14 residues. V was pared by 7 bases and J by 6 bases, with 16 bases between. CDR3 residues: CASTGSRGANEQFF. The CDR3 bases are TGTGCCAGCACTGGGTCCCGGGGGGCCAATGAGCAGTTCTTC.

This clonotype was seen repeatedly, ten times or more. The V and J genes are TRBV27 and TRBJ1-4; D gene ambiguous. CDR1 and CDR2 (germline): MNHEY, SMNVEV (reference sequence). Trimming cost V 4 bases and J 7 bases, with 13 bases left between them. The CDR3 is 14 residues long. The chain's CDR3 is CASSYGVGSEKLFF. The CDR3 nucleotides are TGTGCCAGCAGTTATGGGGTGGGGAGTGAAAAACTGTTTTTT.

This clonotype came up many times. The J gene is TRBJ1-4, the V gene TRBV2, with 8 bases matching TRBD1. Germline CDR1 is SNHLY and CDR2 is FYNNEI. The CDR3 totals 16 residues. Unmatched junction bases numbered 8, after V lost 0 bases and J lost 8 bases. The DNA of the CDR3 is TGTGCCAGCAGTGAAGCAGGACAGGGAGGGGAGGAAAAACTGTTTTTT. Translation gives CASSEAGQGGEEKLFF.

The DNA for the CDR3 is TGTGCCAGCAGGAGGACTCCGGGACAAACCAGCAATCAGCCCCAGCATTTT. It encodes CASRRTPGQTSNQPQHF. The chain carries TRBV6-1 and TRBJ1-5, with D perhaps TRBD1 (6 bases). Germline V gene sequence: CDR1 MNHNS, CDR2 SASEGT. The V and J ends lost 6 bases and 1 base respectively, with 19 bases between them. The CDR3 consists of 17 residues.

This clonotype was counted ten times or more. This rearrangement joins TRBV28 to TRBJ2-3; 9 bases are shared with TRBD2. CDR3 size: 16 residues. Germline trimming cut 1 base from V and 2 bases from J; bases unmatched to any gene: 4. The V gene's germline CDR1 is MDHEN and CDR2 SYDVKM. The CDR3 loop reads CASSLSLAGTTDTQYF. In DNA form, the CDR3 reads TGTGCCAGCAGTTTATCACTAGCGGGTACCACAGATACGCAGTATTTT.

Ten or more counts support this clonotype. The rearrangement uses TRBV5-4 and TRBJ1-1, with D perhaps TRBD1 (6 bases). Germline V lookup: CDR1 SGHNT, CDR2 YYREEE (reference sequence). The CDR3 runs to 13 residues. V was pared by 3 bases and J by 8 bases, with 14 bases between. CDR3 region: CASSSNQGIEAFF. CDR3 nucleotide sequence: TGTGCCAGCAGCTCAAACCAGGGGATCGAAGCTTTCTTT.

This clonotype has a count of ten or more. This chain joins TRBV2 and TRBJ1-4; the D gene is possibly TRBD1 (5 bases). CDR3 length: 14 amino acids. V was cut by 6 bases and J by 0 bases, with 8 bases left in between. Germline CDR1 reads SNHLY; CDR2 reads FYNNEI. The CDR3 DNA reads as TGTGCCAGCAGCGTACAGGCAACTAATGAAAAACTGTTTTTT. Protein: CASSVQATNEKLFF.

Of note for this clonotype: A much larger clonotype is one base distant, so this may be a read error. This chain joins TRBV29-1 and TRBJ2-5, with 8 bases identical to TRBD2. The germline V gene encodes CDR1 SQVTM and CDR2 ANQGSEA. After removal of 6 bases from V and 5 bases from J, the junction contained 8 bases not matched to a gene. The CDR3 length is 13 residues. The CDR3 DNA is TGCAGCGTGCGGACTAGCTGGGGTGAGACCCAGTACTTC. Protein: CSVRTSWGETQYF.

Comments on this clonotype: A far larger clone is off by one base, so a read error is likely. V is TRBV6-4 and J is TRBJ2-6; 8 bases align to TRBD1. The CDR3 loop spans 18 amino acids. Germline V gene sequence: CDR1 MRHNA, CDR2 SNTAGT. V lost 6 bases to trimming and J lost 1 base; unmatched junction nucleotides: 11. CDR3 in DNA: TGTGCCAGCAGACCCTGGACAGGGTGGCTTTCTGGGGCCAACGTCCTGACTTTC. Its protein product is CASRPWTGWLSGANVLTF.

Ten or more counts support this clonotype. This chain uses TRBV18 with TRBJ2-7; TRBD2 agrees at 10 bases. Germline V gene data show CDR1 as KGHSH and CDR2 as LQKENI. The length of the CDR3 is 15 residues. With 3 bases clipped from V and 1 base from J, the junction kept 3 bases outside the gene matches. CDR3 in amino acids: CASSPTSGISYEQYF. The CDR3 bases are TGTGCCAGCTCACCCACTAGCGGGATTTCCTACGAGCAGTACTTC.